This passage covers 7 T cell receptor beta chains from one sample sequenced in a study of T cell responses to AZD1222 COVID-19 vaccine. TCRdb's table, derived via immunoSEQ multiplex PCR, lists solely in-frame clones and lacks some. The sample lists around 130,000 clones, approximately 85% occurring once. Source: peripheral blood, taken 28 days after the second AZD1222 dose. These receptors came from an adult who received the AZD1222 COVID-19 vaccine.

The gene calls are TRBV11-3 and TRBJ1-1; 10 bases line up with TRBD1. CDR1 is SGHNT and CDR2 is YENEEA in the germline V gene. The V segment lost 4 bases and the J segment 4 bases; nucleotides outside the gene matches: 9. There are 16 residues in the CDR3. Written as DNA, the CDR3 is TGTGCCAGCAGCTACGGGACAGGGGATGATGGCACTGAAGCTTTCTTT. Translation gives CASSYGTGDDGTEAFF.

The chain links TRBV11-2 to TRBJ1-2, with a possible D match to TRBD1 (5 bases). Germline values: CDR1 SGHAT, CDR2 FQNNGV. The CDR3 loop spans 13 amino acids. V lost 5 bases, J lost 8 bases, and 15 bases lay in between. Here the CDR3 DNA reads TGTGCCAGCAGCCTACAGGTCTTCGAAGGCTACACCTTC. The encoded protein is CASSLQVFEGYTF.

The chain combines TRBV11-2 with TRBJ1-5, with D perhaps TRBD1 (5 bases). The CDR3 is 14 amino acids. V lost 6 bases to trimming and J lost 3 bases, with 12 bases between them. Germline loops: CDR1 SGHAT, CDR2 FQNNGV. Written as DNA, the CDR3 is TGTGCCAGCAGTAAGGGGCAGATCAATCAGCCCCAGCATTTT. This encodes CASSKGQINQPQHF. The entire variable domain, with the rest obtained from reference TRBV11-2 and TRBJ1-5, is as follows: EAGVAQSPRYKIIEKRQSVAFWCNPISGHATLYWYQQILGQGPKLLIQFQNNGVVDDSQLPKDRFSAERLKGVDSTLKIQPAKLEDSAVYLCASSKGQINQPQHFGDGTRLSIL.

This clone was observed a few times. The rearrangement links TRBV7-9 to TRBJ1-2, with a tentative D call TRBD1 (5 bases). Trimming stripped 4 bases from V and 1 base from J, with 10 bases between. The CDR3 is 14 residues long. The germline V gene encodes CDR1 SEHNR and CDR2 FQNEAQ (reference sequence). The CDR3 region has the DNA TGTGCCAGCAGCTCATCCCAGGGTAACTATGGCTACACCTTC. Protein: CASSSSQGNYGYTF. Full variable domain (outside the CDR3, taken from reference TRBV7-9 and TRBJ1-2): DTGVSQNPRHKITKRGQNVTFRCDPISEHNRLYWYRQTLGQGPEFLTYFQNEAQLEKSRLLSDRFSAERPKGSFSTLEIQRTEQGDSAMYLCASSSSQGNYGYTFGSGTRLTVV.

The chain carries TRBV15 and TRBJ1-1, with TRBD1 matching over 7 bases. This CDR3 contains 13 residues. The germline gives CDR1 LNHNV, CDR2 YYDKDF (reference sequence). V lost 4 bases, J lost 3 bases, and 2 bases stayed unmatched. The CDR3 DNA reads TGTGCCACCAGCACAGGGGGGGACACTGAAGCTTTCTTT. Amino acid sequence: CATSTGGDTEAFF.

As DNA, the CDR3 is TGTGCCAGCAGTACAGGGGGCCCCGAGCAGTACTTC. Translated, it gives CASSTGGPEQYF. The chain combines TRBV2 with TRBJ2-7, with 9 nucleotides matching TRBD1. The germline V gene has CDR1 SNHLY and CDR2 FYNNEI. The CDR3 length is 12 residues. The trim removed 5 bases at V and 6 bases at J, leaving 2 bases unmatched.

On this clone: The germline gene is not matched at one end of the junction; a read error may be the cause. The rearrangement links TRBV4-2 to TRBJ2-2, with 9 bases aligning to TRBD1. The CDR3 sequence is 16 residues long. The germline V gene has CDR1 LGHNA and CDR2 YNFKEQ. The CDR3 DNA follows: TGTGCCAGCCGCCAAGACAGGGGGGGGTGGTCCGGGGAGCTGTTTTTT. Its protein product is CASRQDRGGWSGELFF.